What follows are 16 T cell receptor beta chains derived from one specimen sequenced in a study of shared T cell receptors in the human thymus. This table comes from immunoSEQ multiplex PCR, and its TCRdb copy is limited to in-frame clones, with some not included. In the table there are roughly 700,000 clones, 85% to 90% of which are singletons. The data were also submitted as part of a second study, on human thymus T cells.

The sample taken for sequencing was thymocytes. Source of these receptors: a boy in the first two years of life with a congenital heart defect.

The chain recombines TRBV6-5 with TRBJ2-2; D is ambiguous. The CDR3 loop spans 13 amino acids. The germline CDR1 and CDR2 sequences are MNHEY and SVGAGI. Trimming stripped 5 bases from V and 4 bases from J, with 8 bases between. CDR3 sequence (DNA): TGTGCCAGCAGTCCTGTGAGCACCGGGGAGCTGTTTTTT. Amino acid sequence: CASSPVSTGELFF.

This rearrangement joins TRBV2 to TRBJ1-2, with 8 bases identical to TRBD1. V trimming: 11 bases; J trimming: 8 bases; junction bases outside the gene matches: 13. Germline loops: CDR1 SNHLY, CDR2 FYNNEI. The CDR3 has 13 residues. CDR3 in DNA: TGTGCCCGGCGGGGGGGACAGGCCTTGGGCTACACCTTC. Translation: CARRGGQALGYTF.

The chain carries TRBV7-8 and TRBJ2-7, with 8 positions matching TRBD2. Germline CDR1 and CDR2: SGHVS and FQNEAQ. This CDR3 is built from 18 residues. J was trimmed by 4 bases and V by 8 bases; bases with no gene match: 22. CDR3 amino acids: CASGSVRLAHQERYEQYF. CDR3 nucleotide sequence: TGTGCCAGCGGCTCTGTCCGACTAGCGCACCAAGAACGGTACGAGCAGTACTTC.

The rearrangement uses TRBV18 and TRBJ2-1; 9 bases fit TRBD2. V was clipped by 6 bases and J by 0 bases; unmatched bases: 3. The CDR3 has 15 amino acids. Germline CDR1 reads KGHSH; CDR2 reads LQKENI. DNA for the CDR3: TGTGCCAGCTCGCTTAGCGGGAGCTCCTACAATGAGCAGTTCTTC. Residues: CASSLSGSSYNEQFF.

The chain combines TRBV30 with TRBJ1-3; TRBD1 agrees at 7 bases. This CDR3 comprises 20 residues. Losses at the gene ends were 5 bases for V and 0 bases for J; bases not matched to a gene: 22. Per the germline V gene, CDR1 is GTSNPN and CDR2 is SVGIG (reference sequence). The CDR3: CAWLPPHSDRQGLSGNTIYF. The DNA of the CDR3 is TGTGCCTGGCTACCCCCTCATTCGGACCGACAGGGCCTCTCTGGAAACACCATATATTTT.

The V and J genes are TRBV7-2 and TRBJ1-2; 10 bases are a match to TRBD1. The J segment lost 6 bases and the V segment lost 1 base, leaving 8 bases of the junction unmatched. Looked up from germline, CDR1 is SGHTA and CDR2 is FQGNSA. There are 16 residues in the CDR3. CDR3 bases: TGTGCCAGCAGCTTAGTAGTGGGACAGGGGACGAATGGCTACACCTTC. This codes for CASSLVVGQGTNGYTF.

This chain joins TRBV7-8 and TRBJ2-1; 10 bases fit TRBD2. The J segment lost 7 bases and the V segment lost 5 bases, leaving 14 bases of the junction unmatched. CDR1 and CDR2 from the germline V gene are SGHVS and FQNEAQ. The CDR3 runs to 17 residues. CDR3 bases: TGTGCCAGCAGCCTTAAGGCGGTAGCGGGAGGAGGAAATGAGCAGTTCTTC. It encodes CASSLKAVAGGGNEQFF.

The CDR3 loop reads CATSNRDRGDSGNTIYF. The DNA of the CDR3 is TGTGCCACCAGCAACCGGGACAGGGGTGATTCTGGAAACACCATATATTTT. The J gene is TRBJ1-3, the V gene TRBV15; 10 bases fit TRBD1. Germline lookup yields CDR1 LNHNV and CDR2 YYDKDF (reference sequence). The CDR3 length is 17 residues. With 4 bases clipped from V and 1 base from J, the junction kept 7 bases outside the gene matches.

The rearrangement uses TRBV29-1 and TRBJ1-1, with D hard to call. Germline assignment: CDR1 SQVTM and CDR2 ANQGSEA. V was shortened by 6 bases and J by 1 base, with 9 bases between the two germline ends. The CDR3 is 12 amino acids. Written as DNA, the CDR3 is TGCAGCGTGAGGGTAGGGAACACTGAAGCTTTCTTT. Translation gives CSVRVGNTEAFF.

The V call is TRBV11-3, the J call TRBJ2-5; no reliable D call. Trimming stripped 5 bases from V and 0 bases from J, with 10 bases between. The germline CDR1 and CDR2 sequences are SGHNT and YENEEA. This CDR3 contains 14 residues. CDR3 bases: TGTGCCAGCAGCCTCGACACCAACCAAGAGACCCAGTACTTC. It yields the protein CASSLDTNQETQYF.

In this sample, this clone turned up once. This chain joins TRBV10-2 and TRBJ2-1, with 7 bases identical to TRBD2. With V trimmed by 7 bases and J by 2 bases, 8 bases remained unmatched. Germline V lookup: CDR1 WSHSY, CDR2 SAAADI. The CDR3 consists of 15 residues. The CDR3, as DNA: TGCGCCAGCATCCGCCTTGGGGGGGCCTACAATGAGCAGTTCTTC. Residues: CASIRLGGAYNEQFF.

The genes are TRBV28 and TRBJ2-3, with 12 bases identical to TRBD2. Germline V gene data show CDR1 as MDHEN and CDR2 as SYDVKM. This CDR3 is 16 amino acids long. V shed 4 bases, J shed 1 base, and the junction held 3 bases outside the gene matches. As DNA, the CDR3 is TGTGCCAGCAGTTCCCCTAGCGGGAGGGGCACAGATACGCAGTATTTT. Translation: CASSSPSGRGTDTQYF.

The chain uses TRBV7-6 and TRBJ2-7; TRBD1 aligns across 9 bases. The CDR3 has 15 residues. The ends lost 5 bases at V and 1 base at J; junction bases unmatched: 6. The V gene's germline CDR1 is SGHVS and CDR2 FNYEAQ. CDR3 residues: CASSPGTGKSYEQYF. CDR3 nucleotides: TGTGCCAGCAGCCCAGGGACAGGGAAATCCTACGAGCAGTACTTC.

CDR3 nucleotide sequence: TGTGCCAGCAGGAAGGGACAGGGGGCCGGTGGCTACACCTTC. This sequence encodes CASRKGQGAGGYTF. This chain joins TRBV6-4 and TRBJ1-2, with 12 bases aligning to TRBD1. After removal of 6 bases from V and 7 bases from J, the junction contained 6 bases not matched to a gene. Germline V gene lookup returns CDR1 MRHNA and CDR2 SNTAGT. The CDR3 is 14 amino acids.

The gene calls are TRBV15 and TRBJ2-1, with a weak D call TRBD2 (6 bases). V dropped 0 bases and J dropped 7 bases, with 13 bases sitting between them. This CDR3 comprises 15 residues. From germline, CDR1 is LNHNV and CDR2 YYDKDF (reference sequence). Written as DNA, the CDR3 is TGTGCCACCAGCAGAGAACGGGAGCAATTGAATGAGCAGTTCTTC. Translation: CATSREREQLNEQFF. Together with reference TRBV15 and TRBJ2-1, the CDR3 gives the full variable domain: DAMVIQNPRYQVTQFGKPVTLSCSQTLNHNVMYWYQQKSSQAPKLLFHYYDKDFNNEADTPDNFQSRRPNTSFCFLDIRSPGLGDTAMYLCATSREREQLNEQFFGPGTRLTVL.

The chain uses TRBV7-2 and TRBJ1-1; D gene ambiguous. V was shortened by 4 bases and J by 7 bases, with 10 bases between the two germline ends. The CDR3 has 12 residues. Germline-derived CDR1 and CDR2 are SGHTA and FQGNSA. CDR3 sequence: CASSSRQYEAFF. The CDR3 DNA follows: TGTGCCAGCAGCTCGCGACAATATGAAGCTTTCTTT.